Following are 22 T cell receptor beta chains from one sample sequenced in a study of cytomegalovirus exposure and HLA in healthy donors. 13 Jbeta primers and 60 Vbeta primers were used for the PCR. The protocol was immunoSEQ multiplex PCR, while the TCRdb copy is restricted to in-frame clones and leaves out a portion. The sample lists 100,000 or so clones; about three quarters were seen once. What was sequenced was PBMCs. These receptors all stem from a woman in her 40s in good health and CMV-seropositive.

This clone was counted a few times. The chain links TRBV14 to TRBJ2-7; a weak D match, TRBD2 (5 bases). This CDR3 contains 17 residues. V was shortened by 1 base and J by 2 bases, with 18 bases between the two germline ends. Germline-derived CDR1 and CDR2 are SGHDN and FVKESK. This chain's CDR3 is CASSQVGASGSTYEQYF. The CDR3 DNA reads TGTGCCAGCAGCCAAGTAGGTGCAAGCGGCTCTACCTACGAGCAGTACTTC.

The CDR3 nucleotides are TGTGCCAGCAGCTTAGCGGGAGGGGTCCCCTACGAGCAGTACTTC. The encoded protein is CASSLAGGVPYEQYF. The chain links TRBV7-3 to TRBJ2-7; TRBD2 matches 9 bases. The CDR3 has 15 amino acids. Germline assignment: CDR1 SGHTA and CDR2 FQGTGA. V shed 2 bases, J shed 2 bases, and the junction held 4 bases outside the gene matches.

This clone was picked up a small number of times. The chain recombines TRBV4-1 with TRBJ2-1, with a weak D call TRBD1 (6 bases). The CDR3 extends over 16 amino acids. Germline CDR1 MGHRA, CDR2 YSYEKL. V was pared by 3 bases and J by 6 bases, with 18 bases between. DNA for the CDR3: TGCGCCAGCAGCCAGGTCGGGACATCTATGATCAATGAGCAGTTCTTC. This codes for CASSQVGTSMINEQFF.

J is TRBJ2-1 and V is TRBV6-4, with TRBD2 matching over 10 bases. The CDR3 totals 15 residues. From germline, CDR1 is MRHNA and CDR2 SNTAGT. V was pared by 3 bases and J by 4 bases, with 3 bases of the junction left unmatched. The CDR3 DNA sequence: TGTGCCAGCAGTGATGGGACTAGCGATTACAATGAGCAGTTCTTC. This sequence encodes CASSDGTSDYNEQFF.

This clone appeared a few times. The chain uses TRBV5-6 and TRBJ2-7; TRBD2 matches 9 bases. CDR1 is SGHDT and CDR2 is YYEEEE in the germline V gene. V was pared by 4 bases and J by 1 base, with 3 bases of the junction left unmatched. This CDR3 is 14 amino acids long. The CDR3 DNA follows: TGTGCCAGCAGCCCTAGCGGGACGTCCTACGAGCAGTACTTC. Its translation: CASSPSGTSYEQYF.

The V call is TRBV6-1, the J call TRBJ1-4; a weak D match, TRBD1 (6 bases). The CDR3 loop spans 15 amino acids. V shed 5 bases and J shed 3 bases, with 13 bases lying between them. Germline-derived CDR1 and CDR2 are MNHNS and SASEGT. The CDR3 DNA follows: TGTGCCAGCAGTTTCTTCAAGGGGGCTAATGAAAAACTGTTTTTT. It encodes CASSFFKGANEKLFF.

The J gene is TRBJ2-3, the V gene TRBV28, with 13 bases fitting TRBD2. This CDR3 comprises 17 residues. Germline trimming cut 5 bases from V and 0 bases from J; bases unmatched to any gene: 5. CDR1 is MDHEN, CDR2 SYDVKM, per germline. The CDR3 region is CASSPTSGRVSTDTQYF. DNA of the CDR3: TGTGCCAGCAGTCCAACTAGCGGGAGGGTTAGCACAGATACGCAGTATTTT.

The chain is built from TRBV1 and TRBJ2-1; TRBD2, the table's D call, was not compared with the DNA. TRBV1 corresponds to a pseudogene. The CDR3 has 17 amino acids. Here the CDR3 DNA reads TGCACCAGCAGCCAAGCGGGACCACTAGCGGGAGTCTGTGAGCAGTTCTTC. It encodes CTSSQAGPLAGVCEQFF.

This clone showed up many times. V is TRBV4-3 and J is TRBJ2-1; possibly TRBD1 for D (5 bases). V lost 3 bases to trimming and J lost 1 base, with 13 bases between them. The CDR3 runs to 16 residues. Germline V CDR1 and CDR2: LGHNA, YSLEER. The CDR3 nucleotides are TGCGCCAGCAGCCACCAGGGAACGAAGTCCTACAATGAGCAGTTCTTC. It encodes CASSHQGTKSYNEQFF.

The chain joins TRBV2 to TRBJ2-7; 10 nucleotides align to TRBD2. The CDR3 has 15 residues. The junction had 8 bases not matched to a gene; V was cut back by 4 bases and J by 5 bases. Germline V lookup: CDR1 SNHLY, CDR2 FYNNEI. The CDR3, as DNA: TGTGCCAGCAGTGGATGGCTAGCGGGAGTTGACGAGCAGTACTTC. Protein product: CASSGWLAGVDEQYF.

CDR3 nucleotide sequence: TGTGCCAGCAGTTTACTGAACAGGGCCACCTACGAGCAGTACTTC. It yields the protein CASSLLNRATYEQYF. J is TRBJ2-7 and V is TRBV5-4; TRBD1 is a possible D gene (6 bases). The CDR3 totals 15 residues. The V and J ends lost 5 bases and 2 bases respectively, with 17 bases between them. Germline CDR1 reads SGHNT; CDR2 reads YYREEE (reference sequence).

This sequence joins TRBV11-3 and TRBJ2-5, with D maybe TRBD1 (5 bases). V lost 5 bases, J lost 4 bases, and 20 bases lay in between. The germline gives CDR1 SGHNT, CDR2 YENEEA. The CDR3 consists of 16 residues. The CDR3 sequence is CASSRGAGDSAETQYF. The CDR3 region has the DNA TGTGCCAGCAGCCGTGGGGCCGGAGACTCGGCAGAGACCCAGTACTTC. The full variable domain, with the rest looked up from reference TRBV11-3 and TRBJ2-5, is EAGVVQSPRYKIIEKKQPVAFWCNPISGHNTLYWYLQNLGQGPELLIRYENEEAVDDSQLPKDRFSAERLKGVDSTLKIQPAELGDSAVYLCASSRGAGDSAETQYFGPGTRLLVL.

The rearrangement joins TRBV4-3 to TRBJ2-2; D is ambiguous. V was trimmed by 3 bases and J by 5 bases, leaving 4 bases between them. The CDR3 runs 12 residues. CDR1 LGHNA and CDR2 YSLEER come from the germline V gene. The DNA for the CDR3 is TGCGCCAGCAGCCACAGAACCGGGGAGCTGTTTTTT. It is translated as CASSHRTGELFF.

CDR3 sequence: CASSGDRIGTEAFF. DNA for the CDR3: TGTGCCAGCAGCGGAGACCGTATAGGCACTGAAGCTTTCTTT. The chain joins TRBV7-8 to TRBJ1-1, with no clear D. The germline gives CDR1 SGHVS, CDR2 FQNEAQ. V lost 5 bases and J lost 4, with 14 bases in between. CDR3 size: 14 residues.

The V gene is TRBV5-4, the J gene TRBJ2-3; 7 bases line up with TRBD2. The J segment lost 1 base and the V segment lost 3 bases, leaving 8 bases of the junction unmatched. The germline gives CDR1 SGHNT, CDR2 YYREEE (reference sequence). The CDR3 is 16 residues long. The CDR3 bases are TGTGCCAGCAGCTCTAATAGCGGGCTCCGCACAGATACGCAGTATTTT. The encoded protein is CASSSNSGLRTDTQYF.

Of note for this clone: The junction departs from germline at one end; a sequencing error may be responsible. The chain recombines TRBV7-7 with TRBJ2-1, with D uncertain. Germline V gene lookup returns CDR1 SSHAT and CDR2 FNYEAQ (reference sequence). This CDR3 spans 14 amino acids. CDR3 sequence: CASSLGRSYNEQFF. The CDR3 DNA follows: TGTGCTAGCAGCTTAGGTCGGAGCTACAATGAGCAGTTCTTC.

This chain joins TRBV27 and TRBJ2-3, with D perhaps TRBD2 (6 bases). Germline V gives CDR1 MNHEY, CDR2 SMNVEV (reference sequence). Trimming cost V 6 bases and J 5 bases, with 15 bases left between them. This CDR3 region has 14 residues. CDR3 amino acids: CASRTIAVRDTQYF. In DNA, the CDR3 is TGTGCCAGCAGGACTATAGCGGTTAGAGATACGCAGTATTTT.

As for this clone: The junction does not match germline at one end; this may be a read error. The CDR3 reads CATQGGEPNF. The CDR3 DNA reads as TGTGCCACCCAAGGAGGGGAGCCAAACTTC. The chain uses TRBV2 and TRBJ2-4, with D perhaps TRBD2 (6 bases). The germline V gene encodes CDR1 SNHLY and CDR2 FYNNEI. This CDR3 comprises 10 residues.

This clone has more than one count but fewer than ten. The chain employs TRBV6-5 and TRBJ2-5, with 7 bases matching TRBD2. Germline V gives CDR1 MNHEY, CDR2 SVGAGI. Trimming cost V 0 bases and J 6 bases; bases outside gene matches: 10. The CDR3 contains 16 residues. The CDR3 loop reads CASSYSASGTSQTQYF. Written as DNA, the CDR3 is TGTGCCAGCAGTTACTCTGCCAGCGGGACGTCGCAGACCCAGTACTTC.

V and J are TRBV2 and TRBJ2-7; tentatively, D is TRBD1 (7 bases). Germline CDR1 is SNHLY and CDR2 is FYNNEI. The germline V and J ends were trimmed by 4 bases and 3 bases, with 13 bases remaining between them. The CDR3 covers 14 residues. The CDR3 reads CASSGQGGDYEQYF. The DNA for the CDR3 is TGTGCCAGCAGTGGGCAGGGGGGAGACTACGAGCAGTACTTC. Full variable domain (missing parts from reference TRBV2 and TRBJ2-7): EPEVTQTPSHQVTQMGQEVILRCVPISNHLYFYWYRQILGQKVEFLVSFYNNEISEKSEIFDDQFSVERPDGSNFTLKIRSTKLEDSAMYFCASSGQGGDYEQYFGPGTRLTVT.

This chain links TRBV25-1 with TRBJ2-1, with 15 positions matching TRBD2. Germline assignment: CDR1 MGHDK and CDR2 SYGVNS. Trimming took 3 bases from V and 10 from J; bases not matched to a gene: 7. The CDR3 consists of 16 residues. The CDR3: CASSDPGLAGGQEQFF. CDR3 bases: TGTGCCAGCAGTGACCCGGGACTAGCGGGAGGTCAGGAGCAGTTCTTC.

This chain links TRBV28 with TRBJ1-2; maybe TRBD1 (6 bases). Trimming cost V 3 bases and J 0 bases, with 11 bases left between them. Germline values: CDR1 MDHEN, CDR2 SYDVKM. CDR3 length equals 15 residues. The CDR3 loop is CASSLDSHANYGYTF. The CDR3 nucleotides are TGTGCCAGCAGTTTGGACAGCCACGCTAACTATGGCTACACCTTC.